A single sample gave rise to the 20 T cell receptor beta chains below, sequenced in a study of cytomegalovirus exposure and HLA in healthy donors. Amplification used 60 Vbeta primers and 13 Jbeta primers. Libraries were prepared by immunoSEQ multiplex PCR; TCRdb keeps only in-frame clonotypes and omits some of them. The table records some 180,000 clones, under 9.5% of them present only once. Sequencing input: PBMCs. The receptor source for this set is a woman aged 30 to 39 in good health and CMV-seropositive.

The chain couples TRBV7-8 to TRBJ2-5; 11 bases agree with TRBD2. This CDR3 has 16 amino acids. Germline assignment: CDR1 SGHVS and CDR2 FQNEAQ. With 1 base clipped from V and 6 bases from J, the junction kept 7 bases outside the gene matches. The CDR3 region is CASSLVVAGGIKTQYF. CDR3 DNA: TGTGCCAGCAGCTTAGTAGTAGCGGGAGGGATCAAGACCCAGTACTTC.

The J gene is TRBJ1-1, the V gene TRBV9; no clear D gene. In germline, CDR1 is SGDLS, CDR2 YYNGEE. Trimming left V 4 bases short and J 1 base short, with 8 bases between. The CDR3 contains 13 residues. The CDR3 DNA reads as TGTGCCAGCAGCACTAGAGGGAACACTGAAGCTTTCTTT. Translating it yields CASSTRGNTEAFF.

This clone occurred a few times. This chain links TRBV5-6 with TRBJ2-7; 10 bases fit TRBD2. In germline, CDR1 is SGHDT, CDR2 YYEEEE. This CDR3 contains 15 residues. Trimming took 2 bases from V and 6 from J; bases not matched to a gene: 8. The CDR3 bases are TGTGCCAGCAGCTTTTGGGGCAGCGGGAGGGGCGAGCAGTACTTC. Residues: CASSFWGSGRGEQYF.

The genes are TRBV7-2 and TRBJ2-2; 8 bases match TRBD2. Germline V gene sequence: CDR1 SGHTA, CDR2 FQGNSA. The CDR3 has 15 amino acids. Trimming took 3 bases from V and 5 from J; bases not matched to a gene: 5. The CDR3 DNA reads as TGTGCCAGCAGCTTTTCTGGCGGGAGGACCGGGGAGCTGTTTTTT. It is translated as CASSFSGGRTGELFF.

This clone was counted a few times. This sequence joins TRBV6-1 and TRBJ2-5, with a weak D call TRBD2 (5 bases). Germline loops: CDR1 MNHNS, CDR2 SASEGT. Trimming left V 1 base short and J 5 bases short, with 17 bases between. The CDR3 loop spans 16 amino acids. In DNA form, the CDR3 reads TGTGCCAGCAGTGAAGAGGGTAGCGTCTCCGGGGAGACCCAGTACTTC. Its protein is CASSEEGSVSGETQYF.

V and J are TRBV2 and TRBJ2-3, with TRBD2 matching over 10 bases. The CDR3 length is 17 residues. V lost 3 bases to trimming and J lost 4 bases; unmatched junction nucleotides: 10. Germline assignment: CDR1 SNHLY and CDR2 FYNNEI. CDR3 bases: TGTGCCAGCAGTGATCTTGCGAGCGGGAGGGCCCCAGATACGCAGTATTTT. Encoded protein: CASSDLASGRAPDTQYF.

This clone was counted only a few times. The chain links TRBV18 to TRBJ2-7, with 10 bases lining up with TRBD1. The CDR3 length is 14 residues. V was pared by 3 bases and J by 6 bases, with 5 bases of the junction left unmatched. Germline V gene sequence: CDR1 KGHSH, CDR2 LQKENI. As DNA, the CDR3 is TGTGCCAGCTCACCCGGGACAGGGGTTAGCGAGCAGTACTTC. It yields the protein CASSPGTGVSEQYF.

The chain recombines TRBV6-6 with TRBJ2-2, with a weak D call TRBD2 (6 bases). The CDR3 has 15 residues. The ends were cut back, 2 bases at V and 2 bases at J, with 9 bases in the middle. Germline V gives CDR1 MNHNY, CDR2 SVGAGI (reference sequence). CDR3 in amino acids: CASSYLSGNTGELFF. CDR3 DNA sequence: TGTGCCAGCAGTTACCTTAGCGGAAACACCGGGGAGCTGTTTTTT.

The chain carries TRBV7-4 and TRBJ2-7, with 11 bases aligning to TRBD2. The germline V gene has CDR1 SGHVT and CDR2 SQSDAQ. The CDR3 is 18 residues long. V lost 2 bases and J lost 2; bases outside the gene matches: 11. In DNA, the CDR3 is TGTGCCAGCAGCTTACCCGGTCTAACGACTAGCGGGACCTACGAGCAGTACTTC. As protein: CASSLPGLTTSGTYEQYF. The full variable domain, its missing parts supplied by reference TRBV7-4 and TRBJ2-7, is GAGVSQSPRYKVAKRGRDVALRCDSISGHVTLYWYRQTLGQGSEVLTYSQSDAQRDKSGRPSGRFSAERPERSVSTLKIQRTEQGDSAVYLCASSLPGLTTSGTYEQYFGPGTRLTVT.

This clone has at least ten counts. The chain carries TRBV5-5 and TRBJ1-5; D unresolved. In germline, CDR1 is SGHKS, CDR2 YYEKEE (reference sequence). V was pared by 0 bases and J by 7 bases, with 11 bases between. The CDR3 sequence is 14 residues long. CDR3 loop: CASSLDWAEQPQHF. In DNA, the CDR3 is TGTGCCAGCAGCTTGGATTGGGCTGAACAGCCCCAGCATTTT.

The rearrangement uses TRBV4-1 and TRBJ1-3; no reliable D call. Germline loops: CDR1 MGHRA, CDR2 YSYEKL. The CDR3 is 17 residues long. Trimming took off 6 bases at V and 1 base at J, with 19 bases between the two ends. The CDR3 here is CASSLQATSTSGNTIYF. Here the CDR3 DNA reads TGCGCCAGCAGTCTTCAGGCTACCTCTACTTCTGGAAACACCATATATTTT.

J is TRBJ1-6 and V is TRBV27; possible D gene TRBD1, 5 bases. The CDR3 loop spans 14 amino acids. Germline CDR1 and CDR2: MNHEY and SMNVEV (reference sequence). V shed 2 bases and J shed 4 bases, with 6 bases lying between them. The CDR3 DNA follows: TGTGCCAGCAGTTTAGCAGGGTATAATTCACCCCTCCACTTT. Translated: CASSLAGYNSPLHF.

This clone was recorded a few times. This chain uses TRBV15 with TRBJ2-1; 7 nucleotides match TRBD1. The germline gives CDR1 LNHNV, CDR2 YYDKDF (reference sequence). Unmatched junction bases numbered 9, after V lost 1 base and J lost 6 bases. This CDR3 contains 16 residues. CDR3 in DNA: TGTGCCACCAGCAGAGGGGGTGGGACAGTGGTCAATGAGCAGTTCTTC. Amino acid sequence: CATSRGGGTVVNEQFF.

CDR3 sequence (DNA): TGCGCCAGCAGCTTAGTAGCGGACACCGGGGAGCTGTTTTTT. Translating gives CASSLVADTGELFF. The chain recombines TRBV5-1 with TRBJ2-2, with D maybe TRBD2 (6 bases). The CDR3 contains 14 residues. CDR1 SGHRS and CDR2 YFSETQ come from the germline V gene. V lost 2 bases and J 3 bases, leaving 8 bases between the germline ends.

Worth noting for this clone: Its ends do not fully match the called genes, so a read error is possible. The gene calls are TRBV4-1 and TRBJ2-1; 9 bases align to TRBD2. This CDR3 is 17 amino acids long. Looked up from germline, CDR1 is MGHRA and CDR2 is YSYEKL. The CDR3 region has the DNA TGCGCCAGCAGCCAAGCCCCGACTAGCGGCAGCTACAATGAGCAGCTCTTC. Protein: CASSQAPTSGSYNEQLF.

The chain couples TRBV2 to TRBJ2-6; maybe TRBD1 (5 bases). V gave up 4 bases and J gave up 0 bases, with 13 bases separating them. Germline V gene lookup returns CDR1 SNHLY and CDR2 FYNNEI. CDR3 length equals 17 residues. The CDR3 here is CASSVWGGFSGANVLTF. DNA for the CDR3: TGTGCCAGCAGTGTATGGGGCGGCTTCTCTGGGGCCAACGTCCTGACTTTC.

The CDR3 coding sequence is TGTGCCAGCAGCTTACTGGGCACCCCCTCTGGGGAGCTGTTTTTT. This translates into CASSLLGTPSGELFF. The J gene is TRBJ2-2, the V gene TRBV7-9, with D unresolved. Per germline, CDR1 SEHNR and CDR2 FQNEAQ (reference sequence). This CDR3 comprises 15 residues. The V end was cut by 2 bases, the J end by 8 bases, with 15 bases between. The variable domain in full, with the rest retrieved from reference TRBV7-9 and TRBJ2-2, is DTGVSQNPRHKITKRGQNVTFRCDPISEHNRLYWYRQTLGQGPEFLTYFQNEAQLEKSRLLSDRFSAERPKGSFSTLEIQRTEQGDSAMYLCASSLLGTPSGELFFGEGSRLTVL.

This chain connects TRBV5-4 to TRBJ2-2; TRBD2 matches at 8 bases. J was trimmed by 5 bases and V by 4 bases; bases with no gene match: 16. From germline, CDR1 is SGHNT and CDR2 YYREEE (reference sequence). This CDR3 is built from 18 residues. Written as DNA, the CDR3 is TGTGCCAGCAGCCCCGGGGTAGCGGGATCATCCGGAACCGGGGAGCTGTTTTTT. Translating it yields CASSPGVAGSSGTGELFF.

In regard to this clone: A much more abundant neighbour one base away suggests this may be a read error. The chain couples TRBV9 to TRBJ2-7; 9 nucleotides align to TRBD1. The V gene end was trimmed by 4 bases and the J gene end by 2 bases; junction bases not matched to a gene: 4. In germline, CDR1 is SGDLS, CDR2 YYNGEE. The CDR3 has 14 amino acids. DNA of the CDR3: TGTGCCAGCAGCCTCCGGGACAGGGCCTACGAGCAGTACTTC. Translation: CASSLRDRAYEQYF.

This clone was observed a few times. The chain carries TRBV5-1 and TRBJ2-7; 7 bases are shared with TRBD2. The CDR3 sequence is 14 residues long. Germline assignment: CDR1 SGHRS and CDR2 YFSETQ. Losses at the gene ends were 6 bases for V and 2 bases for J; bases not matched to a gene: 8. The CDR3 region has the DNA TGCGCCAGCAACGGGGGGACGGGTACCTACGAGCAGTACTTC. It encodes CASNGGTGTYEQYF. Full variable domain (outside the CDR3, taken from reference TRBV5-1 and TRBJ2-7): KAGVTQTPRYLIKTRGQQVTLSCSPISGHRSVSWYQQTPGQGLQFLFEYFSETQRNKGNFPGRFSGRQFSNSRSEMNVSTLELGDSALYLCASNGGTGTYEQYFGPGTRLTVT.